This T cell receptor beta chain was documented in a study of T cells in Graves' hyperthyroidism and ophthalmopathy. This CDR3 is 16 amino acids long. V was trimmed by 7 bases and J by 4 bases, leaving 20 bases between them. Germline-derived CDR1 and CDR2 are PRHDT and FYEKMQ (reference sequence). Active moderate-to-severe ophthalmopathy, Clinical Activity Score at least 3, NOSPECS at least 4, under 3 months' duration. Exclusion of patients followed from uncontrolled infection, other autoimmune disease, pregnancy or lactation. Diagnoses used clinical symptoms, serum thyroxine and TRAb, thyroid ultrasound and orbital computed tomography. From around 11 ml of fresh peripheral blood, PBMCs were isolated. It was RNA transcripts that yielded the amplified TCR beta CDR3 regions. The HTBI set primed first-round TCR CDR3 RT-PCR. Via MiXCR, TCRdb re-called the multiplex PCR reads, giving one row per CDR3 protein. The sample has 250,000 or so distinct CDR3 sequences; roughly 17% are singletons.

Many counts were recorded for this clonotype. Material for sequencing was blood. This sequence originates from a woman aged 18-30 years with Graves' ophthalmopathy. V and J are TRBV13 and TRBJ1-5, with D maybe TRBD1 (6 bases). CDR3 loop: CASTKIRQVGNQPQHF. DNA of the CDR3: TGTGCCAGCACTAAAATCCGACAGGTAGGGAATCAGCCCCAGCATTTT. The full variable domain, with the rest looked up from reference TRBV13 and TRBJ1-5, is AAGVIQSPRHLIKEKRETATLKCYPIPRHDTVYWYQQGPGQDPQFLISFYEKMQSDKGSIPDRFSAQQFSDYHSELNMSSLELGDSALYFCASTKIRQVGNQPQHFGDGTRLSIL.